A selection of T cell receptor beta chains follows, all from one sample in a study of CD8+ T cells in alopecia areata. The protocol was immunoSEQ multiplex PCR, while the TCRdb copy is restricted to in-frame clones and leaves out a portion. The data show over 200,000 clones, under 70% seen once. Sequenced material: CD4+ T cells sorted from blood, taken at week 4, from a patient treated with tofacitinib. All receptors come from a human donor with alopecia areata. The CDR3 runs from the conserved cysteine through the conserved F or W. D genes are given only for firm matches. Size values are once, few and many counts, or a class for expanded clones, and some rows have none.

V: TRBV2; J: TRBJ1-2; size: .; D: TRBD1; CDR3: CASSVGTGAYGYTF; DNA: TGTGCCAGCTCCGTCGGGACAGGGGCTTATGGCTACACCTTC
V: TRBV5-1; J: TRBJ1-6; size: .; D: TRBD1; CDR3: CASSQGQGGYNSPLHF; DNA: TGCGCCAGCAGCCAAGGACAGGGAGGGTATAATTCACCCCTCCACTTT
V: TRBV15; J: TRBJ2-5; size: once; D: TRBD2; CDR3: CATSRDQGGETQYF; DNA: TGTGCCACCAGCAGAGATCAGGGAGGGGAGACCCAGTACTTC
V: TRBV18; J: TRBJ2-6; size: once; D: .; CDR3: CASSRQGPGSGANVLTF; DNA: TGTGCCAGCTCACGGCAGGGACCGGGTTCTGGGGCCAACGTCCTGACTTTC
V: TRBV6-5; J: TRBJ1-6; size: .; D: TRBD1; CDR3: CASSHGTDGPLHF; DNA: TGTGCCAGCAGTCACGGGACAGACGGGCCCCTCCACTTT
V: TRBV30; J: TRBJ1-4; size: .; D: .; CDR3: CAAWPPTNEKLFF; DNA: TGTGCCGCTTGGCCCCCAACTAATGAAAAACTGTTTTTT
V: TRBV7-2; J: TRBJ1-1; size: .; D: TRBD1; CDR3: CASSFQGGANTEAFF; DNA: TGTGCCAGCAGCTTTCAAGGGGGCGCGAACACTGAAGCTTTCTTT
V: TRBV27; J: TRBJ2-7; size: .; D: .; CDR3: CATRDSVYEQYF; DNA: TGTGCCACCAGGGACTCGGTCTACGAGCAGTACTTC
V: TRBV28; J: TRBJ2-7; size: .; D: .; CDR3: CASSLTYEQYF; DNA: TGTGCCAGCAGCCTAACCTACGAGCAGTACTTC
V: TRBV14; J: TRBJ2-2; size: few; D: TRBD1; CDR3: CASSPDRLNTGELFF; DNA: TGTGCCAGCAGCCCGGACAGGCTCAACACCGGGGAGCTGTTTTTT
V: TRBV7-2; J: TRBJ1-2; size: .; D: .; CDR3: CASTQKLGDMYGYTF; DNA: TGTGCCAGCACTCAAAAACTAGGGGACATGTATGGCTACACCTTC
V: TRBV15; J: TRBJ1-5; size: .; D: TRBD1; CDR3: CATSSPLPGQGPDQPQHF; DNA: TGTGCCACCAGCAGCCCCCTCCCGGGACAGGGGCCCGATCAGCCCCAGCATTTT
V: TRBV30; J: TRBJ2-1; size: .; D: .; CDR3: CAWSYIPGEQFF; DNA: TGTGCCTGGAGTTACATCCCGGGCGAGCAGTTCTTC
V: TRBV4-2; J: TRBJ2-5; size: .; D: .; CDR3: CASSSMAGETQYF; DNA: TGTGCCAGCAGCTCAATGGCGGGAGAGACCCAGTACTTC
V: TRBV7-2; J: TRBJ2-1; size: medium-sized; D: .; CDR3: CASSLARGSNNEQFF; DNA: TGTGCCAGCAGCTTAGCGAGGGGCTCCAACAATGAGCAGTTCTTC
V: TRBV7-8; J: TRBJ1-2; size: .; D: TRBD1; CDR3: CASSLAIQRDRAGYTF; DNA: TGTGCCAGCAGCTTAGCAATACAAAGGGACAGGGCCGGCTACACCTTC
V: TRBV19; J: TRBJ1-1; size: few; D: .; CDR3: CASSATVNTEAFF; DNA: TGTGCCAGTAGTGCGACAGTGAACACTGAAGCTTTCTTT
V: TRBV6-1; J: TRBJ2-3; size: .; D: TRBD2; CDR3: CASSVGTTTDTQYF; DNA: TGTGCCAGCAGTGTCGGGACTACCACAGATACGCAGTATTTT
V: TRBV6-5; J: TRBJ1-6; size: .; D: .; CDR3: CASSLAPNSPLHF; DNA: TGTGCCAGCAGCCTCGCCCCTAATTCACCCCTCCACTTT
V: TRBV11-3; J: TRBJ2-1; size: .; D: .; CDR3: CASSSRHSSYNEQFF; DNA: TGTGCCAGCAGCTCACGACATTCCTCCTACAATGAGCAGTTCTTC
V: TRBV27; J: TRBJ1-2; size: .; D: .; CDR3: CASSLYRAGYGYTF; DNA: TGTGCCAGCAGTTTATACAGGGCTGGCTATGGCTACACCTTC
V: TRBV29-1; J: TRBJ1-1; size: .; D: .; CDR3: CSVEIFDNTEAFF; DNA: TGCAGCGTTGAAATCTTCGACAACACTGAAGCTTTCTTT
V: TRBV18; J: TRBJ1-2; size: .; D: .; CDR3: CASSPPTGGYGYTF; DNA: TGTGCCAGCTCACCGCCGACAGGAGGCTATGGCTACACCTTC
V: TRBV2; J: TRBJ2-3; size: .; D: TRBD2; CDR3: CASSSGNTDTQYF; DNA: TGTGCCAGTAGTAGCGGGAACACAGATACGCAGTATTTT
V: TRBV30; J: TRBJ2-7; size: .; D: .; CDR3: CAWSHSYEQYF; DNA: TGTGCCTGGAGCCATTCCTACGAGCAGTACTTC
V: TRBV5-4; J: TRBJ1-2; size: .; D: TRBD1; CDR3: CASSFDRAVHGYTF; DNA: TGTGCCAGCAGCTTCGACAGGGCGGTCCATGGCTACACCTTC
V: TRBV4-2; J: TRBJ1-2; size: .; D: .; CDR3: CASSQESYGYTF; DNA: TGTGCCAGCAGCCAAGAAAGCTATGGCTACACCTTC
V: TRBV23-1; J: TRBJ1-5; size: .; D: .; CDR3: CATLKRADSSNQPQHF; DNA: TGCGCCACCCTAAAAAGGGCGGACAGTAGCAATCAGCCCCAGCATTTT
V: TRBV25-1; J: TRBJ1-5; size: few; D: TRBD1; CDR3: CASSGSGRGQRYQPQHF; DNA: TGTGCCAGCAGTGGATCCGGTCGGGGACAGCGGTATCAGCCCCAGCATTTT
V: TRBV29-1; J: TRBJ1-5; size: .; D: .; CDR3: CSVGPGGSQPQHF; DNA: TGCAGCGTTGGACCGGGGGGCAGTCAGCCCCAGCATTTT
V: TRBV19; J: TRBJ1-6; size: .; D: .; CDR3: CASSARGGLDSPLHF; DNA: TGTGCCAGTAGTGCTCGAGGGGGGCTGGATTCACCCCTCCACTTT
V: TRBV27; J: TRBJ2-7; size: few; D: .; CDR3: CASSLNGRSYEQYF; DNA: TGTGCCAGCAGCCTCAACGGGCGATCCTACGAGCAGTACTTC
V: TRBV30; J: TRBJ1-6; size: .; D: .; CDR3: CAWSLVSVNSPLHF; DNA: TGTGCCTGGAGTCTCGTATCGGTTAATTCACCCCTCCACTTT
V: TRBV5-6; J: TRBJ1-2; size: .; D: TRBD1; CDR3: CASSLGGRGLGGYTF; DNA: TGTGCCAGCAGCTTGGGAGGCAGGGGGCTGGGTGGCTACACCTTC
V: TRBV7-9; J: TRBJ2-7; size: .; D: TRBD2; CDR3: CASGFLSGGSEQYF; DNA: TGTGCCAGTGGCTTCTTAAGCGGGGGATCCGAGCAGTACTTC
V: TRBV11-2; J: TRBJ1-6; size: .; D: .; CDR3: CASSLGGFYNSPLHF; DNA: TGTGCCAGCAGCTTAGGGGGCTTCTATAATTCACCCCTCCACTTT
V: TRBV7-2; J: TRBJ2-3; size: once; D: TRBD2; CDR3: CASSFSGGGDTQYF; DNA: TGTGCCAGCAGCTTTAGCGGGGGAGGTGATACGCAGTATTTT
V: TRBV29-1; J: TRBJ1-2; size: .; D: TRBD1; CDR3: CSVAGGTYGYTF; DNA: TGCAGCGTTGCAGGGGGAACCTATGGCTACACCTTC
V: TRBV4-3; J: TRBJ2-6; size: .; D: .; CDR3: CASSPTSQVAGANVLTF; DNA: TGCGCCAGCAGCCCCACCAGTCAGGTAGCTGGGGCCAACGTCCTGACTTTC
V: TRBV5-1; J: TRBJ2-1; size: .; D: .; CDR3: CASNRGGDNEQFF; DNA: TGCGCCAGCAACAGGGGAGGAGACAATGAGCAGTTCTTC
V: TRBV19; J: TRBJ1-5; size: .; D: .; CDR3: CASNGDPTGNQPQHF; DNA: TGTGCCAGTAATGGAGATCCGACGGGGAATCAGCCCCAGCATTTT
V: TRBV29-1; J: TRBJ2-2; size: .; D: TRBD1; CDR3: CSVEPQQGIGTGELFF; DNA: TGCAGCGTTGAGCCCCAACAGGGGATCGGCACCGGGGAGCTGTTTTTT
V: TRBV12-2; J: TRBJ1-3; size: few; D: .; CDR3: CASRPLGSGNTIYF; DNA: TGTGCAAGTCGCCCCTTAGGCTCTGGAAACACCATATATTTT
V: TRBV30; J: TRBJ2-2; size: .; D: .; CDR3: CAWRVNTGELFF; DNA: TGTGCCTGGAGGGTGAACACCGGGGAGCTGTTTTTT